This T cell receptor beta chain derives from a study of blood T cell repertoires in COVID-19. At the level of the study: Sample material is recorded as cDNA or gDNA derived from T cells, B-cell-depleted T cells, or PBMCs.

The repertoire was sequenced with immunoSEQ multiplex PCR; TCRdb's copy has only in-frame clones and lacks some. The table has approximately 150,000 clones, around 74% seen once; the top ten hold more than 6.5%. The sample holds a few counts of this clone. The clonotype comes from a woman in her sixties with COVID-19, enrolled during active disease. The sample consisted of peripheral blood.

In nucleotides, the CDR3 is TGTGCCTGGGACAGGGGGCAAGGCTACACCTTC. Its translation: CAWDRGQGYTF. The chain joins TRBV30 to TRBJ1-2; 10 bases fit TRBD1. With 5 bases clipped from V and 8 bases from J, the junction kept 2 bases outside the gene matches. Germline assignment: CDR1 GTSNPN and CDR2 SVGIG (reference sequence). CDR3 length: 11 amino acids.